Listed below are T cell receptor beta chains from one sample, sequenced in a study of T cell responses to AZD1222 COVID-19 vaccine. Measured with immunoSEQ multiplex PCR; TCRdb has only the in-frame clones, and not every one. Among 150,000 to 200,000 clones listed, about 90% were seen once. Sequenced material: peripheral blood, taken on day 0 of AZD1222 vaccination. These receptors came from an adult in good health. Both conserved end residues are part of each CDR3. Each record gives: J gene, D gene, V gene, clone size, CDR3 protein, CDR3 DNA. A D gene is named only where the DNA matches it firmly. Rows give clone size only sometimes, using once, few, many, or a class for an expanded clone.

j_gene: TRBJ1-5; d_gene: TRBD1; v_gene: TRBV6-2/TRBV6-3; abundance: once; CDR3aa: CASSRDRGIPPQHF; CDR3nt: TGTGCCAGCAGTAGGGACAGGGGCATCCCGCCCCAGCATTTT
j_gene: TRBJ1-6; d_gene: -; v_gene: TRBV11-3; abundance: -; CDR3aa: CASSRMGGTLYNSPLHF; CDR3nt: TGTGCCAGCAGCCGCATGGGCGGGACACTTTATAATTCACCCCTCCACTTT
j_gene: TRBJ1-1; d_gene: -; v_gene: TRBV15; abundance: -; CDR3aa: CATSRDGRNTEAFF; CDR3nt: TGTGCCACCAGCAGAGATGGAAGGAACACTGAAGCTTTCTTT
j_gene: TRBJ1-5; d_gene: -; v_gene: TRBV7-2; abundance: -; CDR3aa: CASSQPGQYQPQHF; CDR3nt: TGTGCCAGCAGCCAGCCGGGACAATATCAGCCCCAGCATTTT
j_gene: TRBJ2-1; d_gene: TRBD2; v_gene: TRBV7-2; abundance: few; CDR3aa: CASSLAISGASSSYNEQFF; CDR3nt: TGTGCCAGCAGCTTAGCAATTAGCGGGGCCTCGAGCTCCTACAATGAGCAGTTCTTC
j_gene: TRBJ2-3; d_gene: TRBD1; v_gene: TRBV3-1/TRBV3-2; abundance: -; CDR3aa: CASSQYEQGNTDTQYF; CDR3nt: TGTGCCAGCAGCCAATACGAACAGGGGAATACAGATACGCAGTATTTT
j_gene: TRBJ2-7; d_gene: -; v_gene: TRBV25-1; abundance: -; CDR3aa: CASSELDYEQYF; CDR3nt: TGTGCCAGCAGTGAATTGGATTACGAGCAGTACTTC
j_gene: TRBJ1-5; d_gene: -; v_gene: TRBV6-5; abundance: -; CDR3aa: CASSKDWQNQPQHF; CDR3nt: TGTGCCAGCAGTAAGGACTGGCAAAATCAGCCCCAGCATTTT
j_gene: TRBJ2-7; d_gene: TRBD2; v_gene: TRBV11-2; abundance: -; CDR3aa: CASSLAGGVTYEQYF; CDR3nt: TGTGCCAGCAGCTTAGCGGGGGGGGTAACCTACGAGCAGTACTTC
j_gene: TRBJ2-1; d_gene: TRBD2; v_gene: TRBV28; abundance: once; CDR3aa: CASSLRLAGVHEQFF; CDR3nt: TGTGCCAGCAGTTTGCGGCTAGCGGGAGTCCATGAGCAGTTCTTC
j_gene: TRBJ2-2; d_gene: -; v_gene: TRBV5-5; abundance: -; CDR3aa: CASNLGPDGELFF; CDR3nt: TGTGCCAGCAACTTGGGGCCCGACGGGGAGCTGTTTTTT
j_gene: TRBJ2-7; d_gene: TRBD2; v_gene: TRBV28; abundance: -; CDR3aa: CATLGTDPSEREFDEQYF; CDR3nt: TGTGCCACCCTGGGGACGGACCCAAGCGAGCGGGAGTTCGACGAGCAGTACTTC
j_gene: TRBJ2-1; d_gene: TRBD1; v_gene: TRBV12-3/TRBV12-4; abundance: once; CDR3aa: CASSSGTAIEFF; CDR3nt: TGTGCCAGCAGTTCCGGGACAGCGATTGAGTTCTTC
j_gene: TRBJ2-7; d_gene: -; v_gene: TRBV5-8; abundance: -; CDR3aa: CASSHERETTSYEQYF; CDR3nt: TGTGCCAGCAGCCATGAACGGGAGACCACCTCCTACGAGCAGTACTTC
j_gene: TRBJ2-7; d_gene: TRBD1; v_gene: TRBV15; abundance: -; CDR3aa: CATSRGTGGSYEQYF; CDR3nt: TGTGCCACCAGCAGAGGGACAGGGGGTTCCTACGAGCAGTACTTC
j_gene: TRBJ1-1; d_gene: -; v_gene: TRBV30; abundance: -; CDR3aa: CAWSVWKGTAFF; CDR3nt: TGTGCCTGGAGTGTATGGAAGGGGACGGCTTTCTTT
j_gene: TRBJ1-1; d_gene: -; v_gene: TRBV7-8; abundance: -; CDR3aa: CASSLQGLNTEAFF; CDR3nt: TGTGCCAGCAGCCTACAGGGCCTGAACACTGAAGCTTTCTTT
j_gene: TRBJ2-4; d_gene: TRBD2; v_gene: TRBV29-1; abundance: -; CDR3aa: CSVEMREGTLAKNIQYF; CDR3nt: TGCAGCGTTGAAATGCGGGAGGGTACCCTAGCCAAAAACATTCAGTACTTC
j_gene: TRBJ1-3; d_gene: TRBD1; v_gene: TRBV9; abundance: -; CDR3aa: CASSESGQAPAGNTIYF; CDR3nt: TGTGCCAGCAGCGAGTCCGGACAGGCGCCGGCCGGAAACACCATATATTTT
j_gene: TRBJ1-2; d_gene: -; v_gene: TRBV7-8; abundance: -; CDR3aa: CASSLAQWGGGYTF; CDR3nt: TGTGCCAGCAGCTTAGCCCAATGGGGGGGCGGCTACACCTTC
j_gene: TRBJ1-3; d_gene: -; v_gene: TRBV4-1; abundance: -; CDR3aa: CASSRISAKGESGNTIYF; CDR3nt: TGCGCCAGCAGCCGGATCTCCGCGAAGGGGGAATCTGGAAACACCATATATTTT
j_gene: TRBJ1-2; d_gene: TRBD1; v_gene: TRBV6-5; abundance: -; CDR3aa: CASSYSRDRGYTF; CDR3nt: TGTGCCAGCAGTTACTCGAGGGACAGGGGCTACACCTTC
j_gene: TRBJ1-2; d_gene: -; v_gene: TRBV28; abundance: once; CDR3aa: CASSLTGGVYGYTF; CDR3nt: TGTGCCAGCAGTTTAACGGGGGGCGTCTATGGCTACACCTTC
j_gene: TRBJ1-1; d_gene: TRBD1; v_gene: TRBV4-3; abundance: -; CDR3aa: CASSQDITGGYTEAFF; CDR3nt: TGCGCCAGCAGCCAAGATATCACAGGGGGATACACTGAAGCTTTCTTT
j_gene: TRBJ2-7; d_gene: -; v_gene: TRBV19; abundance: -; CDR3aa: CASSTVFYGSYEQYF; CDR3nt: TGTGCCAGTAGTACCGTCTTCTACGGCTCCTACGAGCAGTACTTC
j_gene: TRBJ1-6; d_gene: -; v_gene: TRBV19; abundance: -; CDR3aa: CATKTSGRAIASPLHF; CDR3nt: TGTGCCACCAAAACCTCAGGCAGGGCGATAGCGTCACCCCTCCACTTT